These 23 T cell receptor beta chains originate from one sample sequenced in a study of CD8+ T cells in alopecia areata. Treatment given: oral pan-JAK inhibitor, 5-10 mg twice daily. Following RNA extraction, reverse transcription yielded cDNA that acted as the sequencing template. The table came from immunoSEQ multiplex PCR; TCRdb's copy has only in-frame clones and leaves some out. The profile shows about 140,000 clones, 80% to 90% of them singletons. The specimen comprised CD8+ T cells sorted from blood, sampled at week 4, from a patient treated with tofacitinib. The receptor source for this set is a human donor with alopecia areata.

The chain has TRBV12-5 and TRBJ1-2; 7 positions agree with TRBD1. CDR1 is LGHNT, CDR2 FRNRAP, per germline. The CDR3 covers 16 residues. Trimming cost V 4 bases and J 3 bases; bases outside gene matches: 11. CDR3 coding DNA: TGTGCTAGTGGTTCTGACGGGACAGCAAATCACTATGGCTACACCTTC. Translated, it gives CASGSDGTANHYGYTF.

This chain links TRBV9 with TRBJ1-3; 7 nucleotides agree with TRBD1. The V gene end was trimmed by 4 bases and the J gene end by 6 bases; junction bases not matched to a gene: 4. The CDR3 extends over 13 amino acids. Looked up from germline, CDR1 is SGDLS and CDR2 is YYNGEE. CDR3: CASSQQGLNTIYF. CDR3 in DNA: TGTGCCAGCAGCCAACAGGGGCTAAACACCATATATTTT.

CDR3 loop: CASSSFRDRVGGYTF. In DNA form, the CDR3 reads TGTGCCAGCAGCTCCTTCCGGGACAGGGTCGGCGGCTACACCTTC. This chain joins TRBV11-2 and TRBJ1-2; 9 bases match TRBD1. CDR1 is SGHAT, CDR2 FQNNGV, per germline. The CDR3 consists of 15 residues. The ends lost 4 bases at V and 8 bases at J; junction bases unmatched: 11.

The chain joins TRBV29-1 to TRBJ2-7; possible D gene TRBD2, 5 bases. The CDR3 spans 12 residues. The V end was cut by 3 bases, the J end by 4 bases, with 10 bases between. CDR1 is SQVTM and CDR2 is ANQGSEA in the germline V gene. CDR3 sequence (DNA): TGCAGCGTTGAGGTGGGGAGATACGAGCAGTACTTC. It specifies CSVEVGRYEQYF.

The rearrangement joins TRBV27 to TRBJ1-2, with D perhaps matching TRBD1 (5 bases). Deletions cut 5 bases from V and 3 bases from J, with 10 bases between. Germline CDR1 is MNHEY and CDR2 is SMNVEV (reference sequence). This CDR3 spans 13 amino acids. Here the CDR3 DNA reads TGTGCCAGCAGTCTAGGGGCCTACTATGGCTACACCTTC. Encoded protein: CASSLGAYYGYTF.

The gene calls are TRBV10-3 and TRBJ2-2; D is perhaps TRBD1 (5 bases). The germline V and J ends were trimmed by 10 bases and 4 bases, with 16 bases remaining between them. Per the germline V gene, CDR1 is ENHRY and CDR2 is SYGVKD. The CDR3 covers 14 residues. The CDR3 loop is CATEEQGSTGELFF. CDR3 bases: TGTGCCACCGAGGAGCAGGGATCCACCGGGGAGCTGTTTTTT.

The CDR3 loop reads CASSDGRVTQYF. CDR3 bases: TGTGCCAGCAGCGACGGGAGGGTTACGCAGTATTTT. This rearrangement joins TRBV7-9 to TRBJ2-3, with TRBD2 identical over 8 bases. The V gene's germline CDR1 is SEHNR and CDR2 FQNEAQ (reference sequence). This CDR3 comprises 12 residues. Germline trimming cut 5 bases from V and 8 bases from J; bases unmatched to any gene: 3.

The chain uses TRBV2 and TRBJ2-7, with D perhaps matching TRBD1 (5 bases). V dropped 1 base and J dropped 6 bases, with 16 bases sitting between them. The CDR3 totals 15 residues. Germline V gene data show CDR1 as SNHLY and CDR2 as FYNNEI. CDR3 in DNA: TGTGCCAGCAGTGAAGGCAGGGCCTTTTCTCCCGAGCAGTACTTC. Protein sequence: CASSEGRAFSPEQYF.

This clone appeared once. The rearrangement uses TRBV6-5 and TRBJ1-1, with unresolved D. The CDR3 sequence is 15 residues long. Germline assignment: CDR1 MNHEY and CDR2 SVGAGI. Trimming removed 0 bases at V and 0 bases at J, with 8 bases between. CDR3 coding DNA: TGTGCCAGCAGTTACTCGGAGTGGTTGAACACTGAAGCTTTCTTT. It yields the protein CASSYSEWLNTEAFF.

This clone was counted once. V gene TRBV30 combines with J gene TRBJ2-1; either TRBD1 or TRBD2 may fit D (6 bases each). The V gene lost 3 bases and the J gene lost 4 bases, with 13 bases spanning the gap. Per germline, CDR1 GTSNPN and CDR2 SVGIG (reference sequence). The CDR3 has 14 amino acids. The CDR3 bases are TGTGCCTGGAGATTTGGAGGGGGGTACAATGAGCAGTTCTTC. It yields the protein CAWRFGGGYNEQFF.

V usage is TRBV25-1 and J usage is TRBJ1-6; 7 bases match TRBD1. V lost 5 bases, J lost 10 bases, and 2 bases stayed unmatched. The CDR3 covers 12 residues. Germline lookup yields CDR1 MGHDK and CDR2 SYGVNS. The CDR3 DNA is TGTGCCAGCAGTACAGGGGACTCACCCCTCCACTTT. As protein: CASSTGDSPLHF. Complete variable domain (other parts from reference TRBV25-1 and TRBJ1-6): EADIYQTPRYLVIGTGKKITLECSQTMGHDKMYWYQQDPGMELHLIHYSYGVNSTEKGDLSSESTVSRIRTEHFPLTLESARPSHTSQYLCASSTGDSPLHFGNGTRLTVT.

This CDR3 reads CASSQTGTRQETQYF. DNA of the CDR3: TGCGCCAGCAGCCAAACCGGGACTAGGCAAGAGACCCAGTACTTC. The chain recombines TRBV4-3 with TRBJ2-5, with TRBD2 identical over 8 bases. The V and J ends lost 2 bases and 2 bases, in that order; junction bases with no gene match: 4. CDR1 and CDR2 from the germline V gene are LGHNA and YSLEER. This CDR3 is 15 amino acids long.

The rearrangement links TRBV7-6 to TRBJ2-5, with TRBD2 identical over 9 bases. J gave up 1 base and V 6 bases, and 3 bases lay outside the gene matches. This CDR3 region has 14 residues. The germline gives CDR1 SGHVS, CDR2 FNYEAQ. The CDR3 bases are TGTGCCAGCAGTTTGGGACTAGCCCAAGAGACCCAGTACTTC. Its protein product is CASSLGLAQETQYF.

This clone turned up a few times. This chain's CDR3 is CASSLLGVSGANVLTF. CDR3 coding DNA: TGTGCCAGCAGCTTGTTAGGGGTTTCTGGGGCCAACGTCCTGACTTTC. J is TRBJ2-6 and V is TRBV7-8, with TRBD1 as a possible D gene (5 bases). Trimming stripped 3 bases from V and 1 base from J, with 10 bases between. The CDR3 runs 16 residues. Germline V gives CDR1 SGHVS, CDR2 FQNEAQ.

This clone was detected once. V and J are TRBV5-1 and TRBJ2-1, with 8 bases that match TRBD1. Germline CDR1 is SGHRS and CDR2 is YFSETQ. Trimming cost V 3 bases and J 3 bases; bases outside gene matches: 5. The CDR3 is 15 residues long. The CDR3 nucleotides read TGCGCCAGCAGCTACGGACAGGGTTACTACAATGAGCAGTTCTTC. This translates into CASSYGQGYYNEQFF.

This clone was recorded a few times. The chain carries TRBV19 and TRBJ2-2; no clear D. This CDR3 is built from 14 residues. CDR1 is LNHDA and CDR2 is SQIVND in the germline V gene (reference sequence). The V end was cut by 5 bases, the J end by 7 bases, with 14 bases between. In nucleotides, the CDR3 is TGTGCCAGTAGTGTGGGATTTGTAGGCGGGGAGCTGTTTTTT. This encodes CASSVGFVGGELFF.

The J gene is TRBJ2-7, the V gene TRBV27; D may be TRBD2 (5 bases). Germline V gene data show CDR1 as MNHEY and CDR2 as SMNVEV (reference sequence). V lost 6 bases and J 8 bases, leaving 14 bases between the germline ends. The CDR3 consists of 12 residues. The CDR3 bases are TGTGCCAGCAGGGACTGGGGATGGAAGCAGTACTTC. Encoded protein: CASRDWGWKQYF.

This chain joins TRBV9 and TRBJ2-3; 14 bases agree with TRBD2. Trimming at V came to 4 bases and at J to 1 base, leaving 8 bases not matched to a gene. The CDR3 length is 18 residues. The germline CDR1 and CDR2 sequences are SGDLS and YYNGEE. The CDR3, as DNA: TGTGCCAGCAGCTCGGGACTAGCGGGGGCCATCCGCACAGATACGCAGTATTTT. Translated: CASSSGLAGAIRTDTQYF. Combining the CDR3 with reference TRBV9 and TRBJ2-3 gives the whole variable domain DSGVTQTPKHLITATGQRVTLRCSPRSGDLSVYWYQQSLDQGLQFLIQYYNGEERAKGNILERFSAQQFPDLHSELNLSSLELGDSALYFCASSSGLAGAIRTDTQYFGPGTRLTVL.

The count of this clone is one. CDR3 nucleotide sequence: TGTGCCAGCAGCACAGGGCGAGGGGAGCTGTTTTTT. It encodes CASSTGRGELFF. The genes are TRBV25-1 and TRBJ2-2; tentative D call: TRBD1 (6 bases). The CDR3 has 12 amino acids. Trimming stripped 6 bases from V and 8 bases from J, with 10 bases between. The V gene's germline CDR1 is MGHDK and CDR2 SYGVNS. The whole variable domain, remainder taken from reference TRBV25-1 and TRBJ2-2, is EADIYQTPRYLVIGTGKKITLECSQTMGHDKMYWYQQDPGMELHLIHYSYGVNSTEKGDLSSESTVSRIRTEHFPLTLESARPSHTSQYLCASSTGRGELFFGEGSRLTVL.

This chain uses TRBV6-5 with TRBJ2-1; 12 nucleotides align to TRBD2. This CDR3 is built from 14 residues. The ends lost 6 bases at V and 6 bases at J; junction bases unmatched: 3. Germline V gene sequence: CDR1 MNHEY, CDR2 SVGAGI. This chain's CDR3 is CASSSSGGGNEQFF. CDR3 nucleotide sequence: TGTGCCAGCAGCTCTAGCGGGGGGGGCAATGAGCAGTTCTTC.

Comment on this clone: This specimen includes other DNA sequences encoding the same CDR3. CDR3 DNA: TGCGCCAGCAGCCAAGTCTTCTCTGGGGCCAACGTCCTGACTTTC. Its translation: CASSQVFSGANVLTF. The chain couples TRBV4-3 to TRBJ2-6; D gene uncertain. The V gene's germline CDR1 is LGHNA and CDR2 YSLEER. This CDR3 spans 15 amino acids. Trimming took 1 base from V and 0 from J, leaving 4 bases between them.

The J gene is TRBJ2-7, the V gene TRBV5-4; the D gene could be TRBD1 or TRBD2 (5 bases each). CDR3 size: 14 residues. Per the germline V gene, CDR1 is SGHNT and CDR2 is YYREEE (reference sequence). Trimming shortened V by 3 bases and J by 0 bases, and 10 bases separated the two germline ends. Here the CDR3 DNA reads TGTGCCAGCAGCTATGGGGACGTCTCCTACGAGCAGTACTTC. Translation: CASSYGDVSYEQYF.

V is TRBV7-2 and J is TRBJ2-7, with D possibly matching TRBD1 (6 bases). Germline values: CDR1 SGHTA, CDR2 FQGNSA. V was pared by 3 bases and J by 4 bases, with 16 bases between. There are 15 residues in the CDR3. This CDR3 reads CASSLGQGIRYEQYF. The CDR3 DNA is TGTGCCAGCAGCTTGGGGCAGGGGATTAGGTACGAGCAGTACTTC.